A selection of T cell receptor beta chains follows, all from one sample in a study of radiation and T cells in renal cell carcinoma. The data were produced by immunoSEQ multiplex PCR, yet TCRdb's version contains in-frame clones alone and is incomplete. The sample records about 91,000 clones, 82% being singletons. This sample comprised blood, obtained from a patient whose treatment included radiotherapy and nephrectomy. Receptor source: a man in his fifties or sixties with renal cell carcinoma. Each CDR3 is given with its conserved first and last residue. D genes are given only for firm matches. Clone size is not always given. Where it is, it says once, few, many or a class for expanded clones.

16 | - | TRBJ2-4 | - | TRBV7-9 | CASSPQGGGPKNIQYF | TGTGCCAGCAGCCCTCAGGGTGGTGGGCCAAAAAACATTCAGTACTTC
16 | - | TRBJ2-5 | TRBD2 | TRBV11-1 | CARTSGRVRTTETQYF | TGTGCCAGGACTAGCGGGAGGGTCCGGACGACGGAGACCCAGTACTTC
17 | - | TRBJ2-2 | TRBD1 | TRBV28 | CASSLPTAGGLAGELFF | TGTGCCAGCAGTTTACCGACCGCAGGGGGCTTGGCCGGGGAGCTGTTTTTT
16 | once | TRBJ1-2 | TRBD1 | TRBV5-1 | CASSLGRQGYNYGYTF | TGCGCCAGCAGCTTGGGGCGACAGGGTTATAACTATGGCTACACCTTC
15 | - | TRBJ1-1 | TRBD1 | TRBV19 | CASSIVNRGHTEAFF | TGTGCCAGTAGTATAGTCAACAGGGGTCACACTGAAGCTTTCTTT
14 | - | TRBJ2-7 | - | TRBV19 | CASSMEGQNYEQYF | TGTGCCAGTAGTATGGAGGGGCAAAACTACGAGCAGTACTTC
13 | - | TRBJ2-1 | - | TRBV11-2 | CASSLERYNEQFF | TGTGCCAGCAGCTTAGAGCGGTACAATGAGCAGTTCTTC
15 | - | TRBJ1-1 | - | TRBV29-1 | CSVEGPDEMNTEAFF | TGCAGCGTTGAGGGACCTGATGAAATGAACACTGAAGCTTTCTTT
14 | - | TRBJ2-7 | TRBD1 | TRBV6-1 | CASRAPGQGYEQYF | TGTGCCAGCAGAGCCCCGGGACAGGGCTACGAGCAGTACTTC
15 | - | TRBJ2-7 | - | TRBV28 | CASRSSPLTGYEQYF | TGTGCCAGCAGATCGTCACCATTAACGGGGTACGAGCAGTACTTC
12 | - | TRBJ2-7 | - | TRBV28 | CASRTQQYEQYF | TGTGCCAGCCGTACTCAGCAGTACGAGCAGTACTTC
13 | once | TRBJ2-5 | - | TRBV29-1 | CSVEDRRQETQYF | TGCAGCGTTGAAGATCGCAGGCAAGAGACCCAGTACTTC
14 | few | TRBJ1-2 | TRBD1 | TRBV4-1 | CASSQRQGDVGYTF | TGCGCCAGCAGCCAACGACAGGGGGATGTTGGCTACACCTTC
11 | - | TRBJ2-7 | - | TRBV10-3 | CASQWGNEQYF | TGTGCCTCCCAGTGGGGGAACGAGCAGTACTTC
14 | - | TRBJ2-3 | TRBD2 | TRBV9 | CASGERGSTDTQYF | TGTGCCAGTGGAGAGCGGGGTAGCACAGATACGCAGTATTTT
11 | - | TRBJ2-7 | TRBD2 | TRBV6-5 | CASTRGDEQYF | TGTGCCAGCACCCGGGGGGACGAGCAGTACTTC
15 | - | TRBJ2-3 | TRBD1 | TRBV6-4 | CASSQGQGITDTQYF | TGTGCCAGCAGCCAGGGACAGGGGATCACAGATACGCAGTATTTT
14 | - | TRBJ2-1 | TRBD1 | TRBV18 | CASSQQDRGNEQFF | TGTGCCAGCTCACAACAGGACAGGGGCAATGAGCAGTTCTTC
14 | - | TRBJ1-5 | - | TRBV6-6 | CASSYSSQNQPQHF | TGTGCCAGCAGTTACTCAAGTCAGAATCAGCCCCAGCATTTT
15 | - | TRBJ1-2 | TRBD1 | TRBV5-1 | CASSQGTGVDYGYTF | TGCGCCAGCAGCCAAGGGACAGGGGTGGACTATGGCTACACCTTC
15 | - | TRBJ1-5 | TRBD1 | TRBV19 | CASSPDRGPYQPQHF | TGTGCCAGTAGCCCGGACAGGGGTCCATATCAGCCCCAGCATTTT
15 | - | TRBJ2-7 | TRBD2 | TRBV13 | CASSLGGLGAYEQYF | TGTGCCAGCAGCTTAGGGGGACTAGGAGCATACGAGCAGTACTTC
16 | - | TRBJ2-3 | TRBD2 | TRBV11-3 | CASSLGGSPSTDTQYF | TGTGCCAGCAGCTTAGGCGGGAGCCCCAGCACAGATACGCAGTATTTT
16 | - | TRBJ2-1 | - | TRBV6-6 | CASSLGVRVGYNEQFF | TGTGCCAGCAGTTTAGGGGTAAGAGTTGGGTACAATGAGCAGTTCTTC
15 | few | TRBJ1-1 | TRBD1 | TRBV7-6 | CASSLSGTGDTEAFF | TGTGCCAGCAGCTTATCCGGGACAGGGGATACTGAAGCTTTCTTT
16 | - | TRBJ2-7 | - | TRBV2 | CASRGDIDVPPYEQYF | TGTGCCAGCAGGGGGGACATCGACGTCCCCCCCTACGAGCAGTACTTC
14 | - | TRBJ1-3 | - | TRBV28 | CASSPAGPGNTIYF | TGTGCCAGCAGTCCCGCCGGACCGGGAAACACCATATATTTT